This T cell receptor beta chain is drawn from a study of breast tumors, draining lymph nodes, adjacent tissues. This clonotype was counted many times. TCRdb re-derived calls from the multiplex PCR reads in MiXCR, one entry per CDR3 protein. This sample has under 30,000 distinct CDR3 sequences; roughly a quarter occur once, and the top ten carry roughly 13%. V dropped 2 bases and J dropped 6; count of bases not matched to a gene: 4. The CDR3 loop spans 15 amino acids. The V gene's germline CDR1 is MNHNS and CDR2 SASEGT. The chain couples TRBV6-1 to TRBJ2-1, with 10 bases matching TRBD2. The source is a female donor with breast cancer. Some clones in this sample may be carry-over from other donors' samples. Input material: breast tumor tissue. CDR3 nucleotides: TGTGCCAGCAGTGAACGCCTAGCGGGAGCCAATGAGCAGTTCTTC. Protein product: CASSERLAGANEQFF.